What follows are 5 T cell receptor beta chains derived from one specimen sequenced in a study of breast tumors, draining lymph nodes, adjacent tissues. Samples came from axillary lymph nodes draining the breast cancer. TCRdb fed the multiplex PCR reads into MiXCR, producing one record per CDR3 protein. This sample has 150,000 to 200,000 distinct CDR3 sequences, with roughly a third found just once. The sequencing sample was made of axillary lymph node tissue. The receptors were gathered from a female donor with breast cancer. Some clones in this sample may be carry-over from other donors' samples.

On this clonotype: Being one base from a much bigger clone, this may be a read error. CDR3 bases: TGCGGGGCGGAGCGCGCCTACGAGCAGTACTTC. Its translation: CGAERAYEQYF. V usage is TRBV20-1 and J usage is TRBJ2-7, with D possibly matching TRBD1 (5 bases). Germline lookup yields CDR1 DFQATT and CDR2 SNEGSKA (reference sequence). This CDR3 spans 11 amino acids.

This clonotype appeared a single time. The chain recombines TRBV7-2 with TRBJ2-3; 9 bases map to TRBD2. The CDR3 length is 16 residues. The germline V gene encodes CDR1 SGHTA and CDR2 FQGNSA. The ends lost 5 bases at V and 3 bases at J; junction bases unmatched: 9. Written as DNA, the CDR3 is TGTGCCAGCAGCCGGATTAGCGGGGGTGGGACAGATACGCAGTATTTT. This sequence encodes CASSRISGGGTDTQYF.

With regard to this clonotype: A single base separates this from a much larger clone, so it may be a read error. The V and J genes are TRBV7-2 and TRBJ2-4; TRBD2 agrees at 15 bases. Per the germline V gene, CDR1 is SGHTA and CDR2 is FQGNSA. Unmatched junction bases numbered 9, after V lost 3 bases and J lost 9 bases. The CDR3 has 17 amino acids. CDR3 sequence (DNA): TGTGCCAGCAGCTTTGGACTAGCGGGAGGGCCTTGGGGCATTCAGTACTTC. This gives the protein CASSFGLAGGPWGIQYF.

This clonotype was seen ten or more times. The CDR3 coding sequence is TGCGCCAGCAGCATCTTAGCGGGGGGGCCCTACGAGCAGTACTTC. Its translation is CASSILAGGPYEQYF. The chain has TRBV5-1 and TRBJ2-7; 11 positions agree with TRBD2. The CDR3 runs to 15 residues. Germline V gene data show CDR1 as SGHRS and CDR2 as YFSETQ. Trimming cost V 4 bases and J 2 bases; bases outside gene matches: 5.

This CDR3 is CASRLNRAGGSRYEQYF. CDR3 DNA: TGTGCCAGCAGGCTAAACAGGGCCGGGGGATCCCGCTACGAGCAGTACTTC. The chain is built from TRBV6-6 and TRBJ2-7; D assignment may be TRBD1 or TRBD2 (6 bases each). The CDR3 totals 17 residues. V lost 6 bases to trimming and J lost 3 bases, with 24 bases between them. Germline V gene lookup returns CDR1 MNHNY and CDR2 SVGAGI (reference sequence).